A selection of T cell receptor beta chains follows, all from one sample in a study of CD8+ T cells in alopecia areata. Generated by immunoSEQ multiplex PCR, the TCRdb table keeps only in-frame clones and is missing some. In the table there are under 250,000 clones, approximately 53% of which are singletons. Input material: CD8+ T cells sorted from blood. These receptors all stem from a human donor in good health. CDR3s include the opening cysteine and the closing phenylalanine or tryptophan. The D gene is left open where the match is weak.

>NA|TRBV29-1|TRBJ2-7
CSALTGGTYEQYF
>NA|TRBV30|TRBJ2-7
CAWSVLKGSYEQYF
>NA|TRBV13|TRBJ1-5
CASSLRGGDSNQPQHF
>NA|TRBV14|TRBJ2-2
CASSHHTGPLTGELFF
>TRBD2|TRBV13|TRBJ2-5
CASSPRRGGGETQYF
>NA|TRBV5-6|TRBJ1-2
CASSLDGAGYTF
>NA|TRBV6-5|TRBJ2-5
CASIDRTEETQYF
>TRBD1|TRBV29-1|TRBJ2-1
CSVGTGGWNEQFF
>NA|TRBV6-5|TRBJ2-5
CASSGVPQETQYF
>NA|TRBV7-6|TRBJ2-5
CASSSSNAGFPETQYF
>NA|TRBV7-9|TRBJ2-2
CASSTGELFF
>NA|TRBV4-1|TRBJ2-3
CASSPTAADTQYF
>NA|TRBV7-9|TRBJ1-5
CASSLGSGNQPQHF
>TRBD1|TRBV15|TRBJ2-5
CATSTGTGVGVAQYF
>NA|TRBV2|TRBJ2-7
CASSDPGDSFLNEQYF
>TRBD1|TRBV29-1|TRBJ2-7
CSIYRGSYEQYF
>TRBD1|TRBV19|TRBJ1-1
CASSLTGISEAFF
>TRBD1|TRBV7-9|TRBJ1-2
CASSSGTGNYGYTF
>TRBD1|TRBV5-1|TRBJ2-1
CASSRGQGTYNEQFF
>TRBD2|TRBV23-1|TRBJ2-1
CASSQSLFGGICEQFF
>NA|TRBV5-1|TRBJ1-1
CASSSRAFF
>NA|TRBV5-1|TRBJ2-1
CASSLAEGTNNEQFF
>TRBD1|TRBV4-1|TRBJ2-7
CASSQDLGQGGEQYF
>NA|TRBV5-4|TRBJ1-1
CASSPPNTEAFF
>TRBD1|TRBV27|TRBJ1-2
CASSLSWTGGDGYTF
>TRBD2|TRBV5-4|TRBJ2-1
CASSLGLAGNEQFF
>TRBD1|TRBV30|TRBJ2-7
CAWTTGTGSYEQYF
>NA|TRBV29-1|TRBJ1-2
CSVVAVYGYTF
>NA|TRBV28|TRBJ1-6
CASSPSWRPLHF